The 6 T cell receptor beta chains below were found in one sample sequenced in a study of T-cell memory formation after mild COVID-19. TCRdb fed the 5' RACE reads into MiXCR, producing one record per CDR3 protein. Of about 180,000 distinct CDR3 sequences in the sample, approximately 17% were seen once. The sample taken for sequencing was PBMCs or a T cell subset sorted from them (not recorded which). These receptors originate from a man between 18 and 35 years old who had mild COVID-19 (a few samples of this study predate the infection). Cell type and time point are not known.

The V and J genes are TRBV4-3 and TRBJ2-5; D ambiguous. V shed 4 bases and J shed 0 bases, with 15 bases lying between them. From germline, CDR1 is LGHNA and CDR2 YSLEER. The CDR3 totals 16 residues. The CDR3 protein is CASSRRHPSYQETQYF. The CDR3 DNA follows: TGCGCCAGCAGCCGCCGACACCCCTCGTACCAAGAGACCCAGTACTTC.

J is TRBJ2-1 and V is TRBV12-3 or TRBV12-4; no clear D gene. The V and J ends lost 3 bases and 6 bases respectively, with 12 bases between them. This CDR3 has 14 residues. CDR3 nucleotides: TGTGCCAGCAGTTTCGGGCAGGTTATCAATGAGCAGTTCTTC. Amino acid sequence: CASSFGQVINEQFF.

CDR3: CASSVGREQETQYF. The CDR3 DNA sequence: TGTGCCAGCAGCGTAGGTAGAGAACAAGAGACCCAGTACTTC. The chain uses TRBV9 and TRBJ2-5; no clear D gene. Trimming stripped 0 bases from V and 2 bases from J, with 8 bases between. The CDR3 covers 14 residues. Germline V gene data show CDR1 as SGDLS and CDR2 as YYNGEE.

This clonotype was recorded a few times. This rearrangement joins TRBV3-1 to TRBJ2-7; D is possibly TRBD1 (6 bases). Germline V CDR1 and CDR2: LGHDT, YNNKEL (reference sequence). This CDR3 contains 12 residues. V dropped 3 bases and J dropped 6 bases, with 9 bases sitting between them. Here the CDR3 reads CASSQGASEQYF. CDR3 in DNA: TGTGCCAGCAGCCAGGGGGCGAGCGAGCAGTACTTC.

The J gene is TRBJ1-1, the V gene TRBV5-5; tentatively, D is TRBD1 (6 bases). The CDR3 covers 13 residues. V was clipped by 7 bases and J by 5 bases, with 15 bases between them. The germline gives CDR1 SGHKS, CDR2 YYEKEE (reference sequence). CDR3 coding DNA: TGTGCCAGCGAACAGGGCGCGTGGACTGAAGCTTTCTTT. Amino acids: CASEQGAWTEAFF.

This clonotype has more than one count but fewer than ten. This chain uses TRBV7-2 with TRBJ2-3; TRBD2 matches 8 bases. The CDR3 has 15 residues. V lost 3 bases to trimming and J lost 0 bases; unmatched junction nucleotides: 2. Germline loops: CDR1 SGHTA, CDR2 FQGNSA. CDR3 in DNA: TGTGCCAGCAGCTTTTTAGCGGGGAGCACAGATACGCAGTATTTT. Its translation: CASSFLAGSTDTQYF.